This is a list of T cell receptor beta chains from one sample in a study of blood T cell repertoires in COVID-19. Assay: immunoSEQ multiplex PCR; the TCRdb copy retains only in-frame clones and omits some. The sample records roughly 190,000 clones, about 81% being singletons. Sequenced material: PBMCs or T cells enriched from blood (not recorded which). These receptors all stem from a woman in her 30s who had recovered from COVID-19. Each CDR3 is given with its conserved first and last residue. The order of the fields is V gene, CDR3 length, clone size, J gene, D gene, CDR3 protein, CDR3 DNA. The D gene is left open where the match is weak. For some rows the clone size is stated as once, few or many, or as a class when expanded; others skip it.

v_gene: TRBV4-1; len: 14; abundance: NA; j_gene: TRBJ2-1; d_gene: TRBD2; CDR3aa: CASSQAGGYNEQFF; CDR3nt: TGCGCCAGCAGCCAAGCCGGGGGGTACAATGAGCAGTTCTTC
v_gene: TRBV4-1; len: 17; abundance: NA; j_gene: TRBJ2-7; d_gene: NA; CDR3aa: CASSQGAGLAQTYEQYF; CDR3nt: TGCGCCAGCAGCCAAGGGGCCGGGCTAGCCCAGACCTACGAGCAGTACTTC
v_gene: TRBV3-1/TRBV3-2; len: 13; abundance: many; j_gene: TRBJ1-6; d_gene: NA; CDR3aa: CASSPTAGSPLHF; CDR3nt: TGTGCCAGCAGCCCAACAGCGGGATCACCCCTCCACTTT
v_gene: TRBV18; len: 13; abundance: NA; j_gene: TRBJ1-2; d_gene: NA; CDR3aa: CASSPGANYGYTF; CDR3nt: TGTGCCAGCTCACCAGGGGCCAACTATGGCTACACCTTC
v_gene: TRBV7-2; len: 14; abundance: NA; j_gene: TRBJ2-5; d_gene: NA; CDR3aa: CASSFLGRVETQYF; CDR3nt: TGTGCCAGCAGCTTCCTAGGCAGGGTCGAGACCCAGTACTTC
v_gene: TRBV5-1; len: 17; abundance: few; j_gene: TRBJ1-1; d_gene: TRBD1; CDR3aa: CASGEGQLRSSNTEAFF; CDR3nt: TGCGCCAGCGGTGAGGGACAGCTTCGGTCGTCGAACACTGAAGCTTTCTTT
v_gene: TRBV28; len: 12; abundance: NA; j_gene: TRBJ1-2; d_gene: NA; CDR3aa: CASTQGQTRYTF; CDR3nt: TGTGCCAGCACCCAAGGACAAACCCGCTACACCTTC
v_gene: TRBV9; len: 16; abundance: NA; j_gene: TRBJ1-3; d_gene: NA; CDR3aa: CASSVDQWGGGNTIYF; CDR3nt: TGTGCCAGCAGCGTAGATCAATGGGGCGGTGGAAACACCATATATTTT
v_gene: TRBV6-5; len: 14; abundance: NA; j_gene: TRBJ1-5; d_gene: TRBD1; CDR3aa: CASRGTGAGQPQHF; CDR3nt: TGTGCCAGCAGAGGGACAGGGGCGGGTCAGCCCCAGCATTTT
v_gene: TRBV7-8; len: 15; abundance: NA; j_gene: TRBJ2-7; d_gene: TRBD2; CDR3aa: CASSSRRLAGNEQYF; CDR3nt: TGTGCCAGCAGCTCCCGCCGGCTAGCGGGAAACGAGCAGTACTTC
v_gene: TRBV23-1; len: 16; abundance: NA; j_gene: TRBJ1-1; d_gene: NA; CDR3aa: CASTQGKRQKNTEAFF; CDR3nt: TGCGCCAGCACCCAAGGTAAACGACAGAAGAACACTGAAGCTTTCTTT
v_gene: TRBV27; len: 15; abundance: once; j_gene: TRBJ2-2; d_gene: NA; CDR3aa: CASSLSFRFTGELFF; CDR3nt: TGTGCCAGCAGTTTATCGTTCAGATTCACCGGGGAGCTGTTTTTT
v_gene: TRBV12-3/TRBV12-4; len: 13; abundance: once; j_gene: TRBJ1-2; d_gene: TRBD1; CDR3aa: CASSPQGVYGYTF; CDR3nt: TGTGCCAGCAGTCCACAGGGGGTCTATGGCTACACCTTC
v_gene: TRBV18; len: 16; abundance: NA; j_gene: TRBJ2-2; d_gene: TRBD2; CDR3aa: CASSPLAGGETGELFF; CDR3nt: TGTGCCAGCTCACCACTTGCGGGGGGAGAGACCGGGGAGCTGTTTTTT
v_gene: TRBV12-3/TRBV12-4; len: 13; abundance: NA; j_gene: TRBJ2-7; d_gene: NA; CDR3aa: CASSLRWADEQYF; CDR3nt: TGTGCCAGCAGTTTAAGGTGGGCTGACGAGCAGTACTTC
v_gene: TRBV19; len: 14; abundance: few; j_gene: TRBJ2-2; d_gene: TRBD1; CDR3aa: CASRDRRMTGELFF; CDR3nt: TGTGCCAGTAGGGACAGGAGGATGACCGGGGAGCTGTTTTTT
v_gene: TRBV28; len: 14; abundance: NA; j_gene: TRBJ2-4; d_gene: NA; CDR3aa: CASLSSLAKNIQYF; CDR3nt: TGTGCCAGCCTATCCTCCCTGGCCAAAAACATTCAGTACTTC
v_gene: TRBV12-3/TRBV12-4; len: 12; abundance: NA; j_gene: TRBJ2-1; d_gene: NA; CDR3aa: CASSSTANEQFF; CDR3nt: TGTGCCAGCAGTTCCACTGCCAATGAGCAGTTCTTC
v_gene: TRBV5-1; len: 11; abundance: NA; j_gene: TRBJ2-7; d_gene: NA; CDR3aa: CASLPAAEQYF; CDR3nt: TGCGCCAGCCTTCCCGCGGCCGAGCAGTACTTC
v_gene: TRBV7-3; len: 15; abundance: NA; j_gene: TRBJ2-7; d_gene: TRBD2; CDR3aa: CASSVSGRLSYEQYF; CDR3nt: TGTGCCAGCAGCGTTAGCGGGAGGTTGTCCTACGAGCAGTACTTC
v_gene: TRBV28; len: 14; abundance: NA; j_gene: TRBJ1-1; d_gene: NA; CDR3aa: CASSFGGAVFEAFF; CDR3nt: TGTGCCAGCAGTTTTGGGGGCGCCGTGTTTGAAGCTTTCTTT
v_gene: TRBV2; len: 15; abundance: once; j_gene: TRBJ2-1; d_gene: NA; CDR3aa: CASSAGTEAYNEQFF; CDR3nt: TGTGCCAGCAGCGCGGGGACAGAAGCTTACAATGAGCAGTTCTTC
v_gene: TRBV7-2; len: 13; abundance: NA; j_gene: TRBJ2-3; d_gene: TRBD2; CDR3aa: CACGRGGIDTQYF; CDR3nt: TGTGCCTGCGGGAGGGGGGGAATCGATACGCAGTATTTT
v_gene: TRBV6-6; len: 13; abundance: few; j_gene: TRBJ1-4; d_gene: NA; CDR3aa: CASVAWRNEKLFF; CDR3nt: TGTGCCAGCGTGGCCTGGAGGAATGAAAAACTGTTTTTT
v_gene: TRBV23-1; len: 16; abundance: few; j_gene: TRBJ1-5; d_gene: TRBD1; CDR3aa: CASSSGGDRSNQPQHF; CDR3nt: TGCGCCAGCAGTTCCGGGGGGGACAGAAGCAATCAGCCCCAGCATTTT
v_gene: TRBV30; len: 13; abundance: NA; j_gene: TRBJ2-2; d_gene: NA; CDR3aa: CAWSVVEGGELFF; CDR3nt: TGTGCCTGGAGTGTCGTTGAGGGCGGGGAGCTGTTTTTT
v_gene: TRBV2; len: 12; abundance: NA; j_gene: TRBJ1-2; d_gene: TRBD1; CDR3aa: CAPGQGANGYTF; CDR3nt: TGTGCCCCGGGACAGGGGGCGAATGGCTACACCTTC
v_gene: TRBV7-8; len: 15; abundance: NA; j_gene: TRBJ2-6; d_gene: NA; CDR3aa: CASSSDLLGANVLTF; CDR3nt: TGTGCCAGCAGTTCCGACTTGTTGGGGGCCAACGTCCTGACTTTC
v_gene: TRBV7-9; len: 14; abundance: NA; j_gene: TRBJ1-4; d_gene: TRBD1; CDR3aa: CASSDGQAGEKLFF; CDR3nt: TGTGCCAGCAGCGACGGACAGGCCGGTGAAAAACTGTTTTTT
v_gene: TRBV18; len: 17; abundance: NA; j_gene: TRBJ2-3; d_gene: NA; CDR3aa: CASSPTSSYSRTDTQYF; CDR3nt: TGTGCCAGCTCCCCCACATCTAGCTATTCTCGCACAGATACGCAGTATTTT
v_gene: TRBV27; len: 14; abundance: NA; j_gene: TRBJ2-3; d_gene: NA; CDR3aa: CASSLFPVTDTQYF; CDR3nt: TGTGCCAGCAGTTTATTCCCAGTCACAGATACGCAGTATTTT
v_gene: TRBV5-1; len: 14; abundance: NA; j_gene: TRBJ2-5; d_gene: NA; CDR3aa: CASSSTQGPETQYF; CDR3nt: TGCGCCAGCAGCTCTACTCAGGGGCCGGAGACCCAGTACTTC
v_gene: TRBV2; len: 13; abundance: NA; j_gene: TRBJ2-3; d_gene: NA; CDR3aa: CASSPVPRDTQYF; CDR3nt: TGTGCCAGCAGTCCCGTACCCAGGGATACGCAGTATTTT
v_gene: TRBV9; len: 14; abundance: few; j_gene: TRBJ2-3; d_gene: TRBD2; CDR3aa: CASTVGGPTDTQYF; CDR3nt: TGTGCCAGCACTGTGGGAGGGCCAACGGATACGCAGTATTTT
v_gene: TRBV19; len: 16; abundance: NA; j_gene: TRBJ2-1; d_gene: TRBD2; CDR3aa: CASSSPGGPSANEQFF; CDR3nt: TGTGCCAGTAGTAGTCCGGGAGGGCCCTCTGCCAATGAGCAGTTCTTC
v_gene: TRBV28; len: 15; abundance: once; j_gene: TRBJ1-1; d_gene: NA; CDR3aa: CASSLGPGWNTEAFF; CDR3nt: TGTGCCAGCAGTTTAGGCCCAGGGTGGAACACTGAAGCTTTCTTT
v_gene: TRBV11-2; len: 14; abundance: NA; j_gene: TRBJ1-6; d_gene: TRBD1; CDR3aa: CASSLDRGNSPLHF; CDR3nt: TGTGCCAGCAGCCTGGACAGGGGTAATTCACCCCTCCACTTT
v_gene: TRBV23-1; len: 15; abundance: NA; j_gene: TRBJ1-2; d_gene: TRBD1; CDR3aa: CASSQSRGGDYGYTF; CDR3nt: TGCGCCAGCAGTCAATCGCGAGGGGGCGACTATGGCTACACCTTC
v_gene: TRBV30; len: 15; abundance: NA; j_gene: TRBJ1-2; d_gene: TRBD1; CDR3aa: CAWSGTGEANYGYTF; CDR3nt: TGTGCCTGGAGCGGGACAGGTGAAGCTAACTATGGCTACACCTTC
v_gene: TRBV11-2; len: 16; abundance: NA; j_gene: TRBJ2-1; d_gene: TRBD2; CDR3aa: CASSSALAGGYNEQFF; CDR3nt: TGTGCCAGCAGCTCAGCTCTAGCGGGAGGGTACAATGAGCAGTTCTTC
v_gene: TRBV15; len: 15; abundance: NA; j_gene: TRBJ1-2; d_gene: TRBD1; CDR3aa: CATSRGDRDPYGYTF; CDR3nt: TGTGCCACCAGCAGAGGGGACAGGGACCCGTATGGCTACACCTTC
v_gene: TRBV5-1; len: 13; abundance: NA; j_gene: TRBJ1-1; d_gene: TRBD1; CDR3aa: CASCRGESSEAFF; CDR3nt: TGCGCCAGCTGCAGGGGGGAATCGAGCGAAGCTTTCTTT
v_gene: TRBV7-2; len: 14; abundance: NA; j_gene: TRBJ1-3; d_gene: TRBD1; CDR3aa: CASSPRTGQNTIYF; CDR3nt: TGTGCCAGCAGCCCCCGGACAGGGCAAAACACCATATATTTT
v_gene: TRBV6-4; len: 15; abundance: once; j_gene: TRBJ2-3; d_gene: NA; CDR3aa: CASSDFARGSGTQYF; CDR3nt: TGTGCCAGCAGTGACTTCGCGAGGGGGTCAGGTACGCAGTATTTT
v_gene: TRBV28; len: 14; abundance: NA; j_gene: TRBJ1-1; d_gene: NA; CDR3aa: CASSSGDLNTEAFF; CDR3nt: TGTGCCAGCAGTTCAGGGGACCTGAACACTGAAGCTTTCTTT
v_gene: TRBV2; len: 14; abundance: few; j_gene: TRBJ2-3; d_gene: TRBD2; CDR3aa: CASTTSGGWDTQYF; CDR3nt: TGTGCCAGCACGACTAGCGGGGGGTGGGATACGCAGTATTTT
v_gene: TRBV18; len: 16; abundance: NA; j_gene: TRBJ1-1; d_gene: NA; CDR3aa: CASSPNMGGMNTEAFF; CDR3nt: TGTGCCAGCTCACCAAATATGGGGGGGATGAACACTGAAGCTTTCTTT
v_gene: TRBV30; len: 13; abundance: few; j_gene: TRBJ1-1; d_gene: NA; CDR3aa: CAWSVFLSREAFF; CDR3nt: TGTGCCTGGAGTGTATTTCTAAGTCGGGAAGCTTTCTTT
v_gene: TRBV15; len: 15; abundance: NA; j_gene: TRBJ1-5; d_gene: TRBD1; CDR3aa: CATSRERTGFQPQHF; CDR3nt: TGTGCCACCAGCAGAGAAAGGACAGGGTTCCAGCCCCAGCATTTT
v_gene: TRBV19; len: 13; abundance: NA; j_gene: TRBJ2-1; d_gene: NA; CDR3aa: CASSIQGPNEQFF; CDR3nt: TGTGCCAGTAGTATACAGGGGCCCAATGAGCAGTTCTTC